This T cell receptor beta chain emerged from a study of long-term antiretroviral therapy in people with HIV. General observations from the study: Controls exceeded HIV repertoires in CDR3 length range.

Each HIV participant was treated in the United States. Every specimen provided roughly 1-10 million cryopreserved PBMC before DNA extraction took place. Regarding this clone: Its antigen remains unidentified.

The germline gives CDR1 MDHEN, CDR2 SYDVKM. Unmatched junction bases numbered 4, after V lost 2 bases and J lost 1 base. The CDR3 is 15 residues long. At survey level, the immunoSEQ assay was run in its v3.0 version. Profiled with immunoSEQ multiplex PCR; TCRdb holds only in-frame clones, not every one. Among under 9,000 clones listed, around 85% were seen once. The specimen comprised unsorted PBMCs, sampled around 2.6 years before starting antiretroviral therapy. The chain recombines TRBV28 with TRBJ1-1, with 7 bases that match TRBD1. The source is a man aged 35 to 55 with HIV. As DNA, the CDR3 is TGTGCCAGCAGTTTAACCGGGACAGCGAACACTGAAGCTTTCTTT. Translation gives CASSLTGTANTEAFF.